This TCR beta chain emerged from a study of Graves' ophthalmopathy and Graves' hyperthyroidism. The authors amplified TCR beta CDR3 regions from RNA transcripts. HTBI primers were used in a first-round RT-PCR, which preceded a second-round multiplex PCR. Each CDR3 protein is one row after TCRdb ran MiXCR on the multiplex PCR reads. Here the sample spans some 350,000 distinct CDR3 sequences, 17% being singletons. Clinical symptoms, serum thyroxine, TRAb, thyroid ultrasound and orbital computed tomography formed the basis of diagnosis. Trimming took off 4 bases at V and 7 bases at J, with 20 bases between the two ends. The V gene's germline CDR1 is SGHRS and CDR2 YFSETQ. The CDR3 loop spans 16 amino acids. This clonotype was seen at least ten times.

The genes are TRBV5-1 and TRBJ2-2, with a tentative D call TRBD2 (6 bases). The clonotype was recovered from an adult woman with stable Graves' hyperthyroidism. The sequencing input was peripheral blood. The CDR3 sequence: CASSAGRGNDGGELFF. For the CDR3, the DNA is TGCGCCAGCAGCGCCGGGAGAGGTAACGATGGCGGGGAGCTGTTTTTT. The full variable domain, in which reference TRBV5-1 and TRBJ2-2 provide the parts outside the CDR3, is KAGVTQTPRYLIKTRGQQVTLSCSPISGHRSVSWYQQTPGQGLQFLFEYFSETQRNKGNFPGRFSGRQFSNSRSEMNVSTLELGDSALYLCASSAGRGNDGGELFFGEGSRLTVL.